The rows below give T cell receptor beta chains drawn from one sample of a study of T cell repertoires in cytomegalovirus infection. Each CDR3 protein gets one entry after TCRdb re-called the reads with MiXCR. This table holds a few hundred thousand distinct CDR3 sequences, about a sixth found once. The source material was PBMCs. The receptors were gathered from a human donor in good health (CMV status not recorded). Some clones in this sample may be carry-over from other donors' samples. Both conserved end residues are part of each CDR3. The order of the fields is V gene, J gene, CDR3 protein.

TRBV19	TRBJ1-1	CASSPDLRDRGTNTEAFF
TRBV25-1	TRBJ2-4	CASSAHRGLATENIQYF
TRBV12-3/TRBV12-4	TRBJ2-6	CASSTLTGIGGANVLTF
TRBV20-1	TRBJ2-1	CSARDWRGGADEQFF
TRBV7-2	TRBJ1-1	CASSLAARASTEAFF
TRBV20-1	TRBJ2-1	CSGRDRADEQFF
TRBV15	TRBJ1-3	CATSRDRNTIYF
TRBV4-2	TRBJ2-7	CASSQEHSAPSYEQYF
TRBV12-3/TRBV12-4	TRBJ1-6	CASSPQISSPLHF
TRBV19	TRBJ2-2	CASSIRGPAGELFF